Presented here are 9 T cell receptor beta chains from one specimen sequenced in a study of shared clonotypes between healthy human individuals. Data came from immunoSEQ multiplex PCR; TCRdb stores just in-frame clones and leaves some out. The sample contains some 2.1 million clones, 85% to 95% of which appear only once. The specimen was naive CD4+ T cells sorted from blood. Sample subset: CD45RA+ positively selected. The origin of the receptors is a man between 18 and 29 years old in good health.

The chain links TRBV5-4 to TRBJ1-1; TRBD1 is a possible D gene (6 bases). V was trimmed by 4 bases and J by 0 bases, leaving 13 bases between them. Germline CDR1 SGHNT, CDR2 YYREEE (reference sequence). This CDR3 region has 15 residues. This chain's CDR3 is CASSHRGQMNTEAFF. DNA for the CDR3: TGTGCCAGCAGCCACCGGGGGCAAATGAACACTGAAGCTTTCTTT.

The rearrangement uses TRBV19 and TRBJ1-5; TRBD1 matches at 12 bases. CDR3 length equals 16 residues. V shed 3 bases, J shed 7 bases, and the junction held 7 bases outside the gene matches. CDR1 is LNHDA and CDR2 is SQIVND in the germline V gene (reference sequence). The CDR3 protein is CASSIGGQGARQPQHF. In DNA form, the CDR3 reads TGTGCCAGTAGTATCGGGGGACAGGGGGCAAGACAGCCCCAGCATTTT.

The chain uses TRBV5-1 and TRBJ2-7, with 8 bases matching TRBD1. The CDR3 covers 14 residues. Germline CDR1 and CDR2: SGHRS and YFSETQ. The trim removed 6 bases at V and 6 bases at J, leaving 11 bases unmatched. CDR3 DNA: TGCGCCAGCAACCTCATGACAGGGGTCCCCGAGCAGTACTTC. The encoded protein is CASNLMTGVPEQYF.

This chain connects TRBV19 to TRBJ2-1; 7 positions match TRBD2. The CDR3 has 16 residues. V lost 8 bases and J lost 0; bases outside the gene matches: 10. CDR1 is LNHDA and CDR2 is SQIVND in the germline V gene (reference sequence). The CDR3 loop is CASGSLTGGSYNEQFF. The CDR3 nucleotides are TGTGCCAGTGGATCCCTTACGGGAGGCTCCTACAATGAGCAGTTCTTC.

The V gene is TRBV5-8, the J gene TRBJ1-5; the D gene is possibly TRBD1 (5 bases). The length of the CDR3 is 16 residues. V was shortened by 6 bases and J by 2 bases, with 18 bases between the two germline ends. CDR1 and CDR2 from the germline V gene are SGHTS and YDEGEE. For the CDR3, the DNA is TGTGCCAGCATGCCTGAACCGCGCAGGGGCAATCAGCCCCAGCATTTT. Translating gives CASMPEPRRGNQPQHF.

V is TRBV30 and J is TRBJ2-1; D gene uncertain. The CDR3 is 17 amino acids. The germline V gene has CDR1 GTSNPN and CDR2 SVGIG (reference sequence). The V end was cut by 0 bases, the J end by 0 bases, with 15 bases between. The CDR3 spells CAWSVLRTSTSYNEQFF. Written as DNA, the CDR3 is TGTGCCTGGAGTGTACTGCGGACCTCCACCTCCTACAATGAGCAGTTCTTC.

The chain employs TRBV5-4 and TRBJ2-1; TRBD1 agrees at 7 bases. J lost 0 bases, V lost 3 bases, and 6 bases had no gene match. The CDR3 spans 16 residues. CDR1 SGHNT and CDR2 YYREEE come from the germline V gene (reference sequence). Here the CDR3 DNA reads TGTGCCAGCAGCTCTCCACAGGGGAGCTCCTACAATGAGCAGTTCTTC. Its translation is CASSSPQGSSYNEQFF.

Regarding this clone: This sample also contains other DNA sequences that code for the same CDR3. The chain combines TRBV5-1 with TRBJ2-7; perhaps TRBD1 as D (6 bases). Germline assignment: CDR1 SGHRS and CDR2 YFSETQ. The V end was cut by 2 bases, the J end by 3 bases, with 9 bases between. CDR3 length equals 13 residues. The CDR3 here is CASSLGGVYEQYF. CDR3 bases: TGCGCCAGCAGCTTAGGGGGAGTCTACGAGCAGTACTTC.

The V call is TRBV6-5, the J call TRBJ1-6, with TRBD1 as a possible D gene (6 bases). CDR3 size: 15 residues. CDR1 and CDR2 (germline): MNHEY, SVGAGI. Trimming stripped 6 bases from V and 6 bases from J, with 15 bases between. The CDR3, as DNA: TGTGCCAGCAGCACACCTACAGGGTCTAATTCACCCCTCCACTTT. Translating gives CASSTPTGSNSPLHF.